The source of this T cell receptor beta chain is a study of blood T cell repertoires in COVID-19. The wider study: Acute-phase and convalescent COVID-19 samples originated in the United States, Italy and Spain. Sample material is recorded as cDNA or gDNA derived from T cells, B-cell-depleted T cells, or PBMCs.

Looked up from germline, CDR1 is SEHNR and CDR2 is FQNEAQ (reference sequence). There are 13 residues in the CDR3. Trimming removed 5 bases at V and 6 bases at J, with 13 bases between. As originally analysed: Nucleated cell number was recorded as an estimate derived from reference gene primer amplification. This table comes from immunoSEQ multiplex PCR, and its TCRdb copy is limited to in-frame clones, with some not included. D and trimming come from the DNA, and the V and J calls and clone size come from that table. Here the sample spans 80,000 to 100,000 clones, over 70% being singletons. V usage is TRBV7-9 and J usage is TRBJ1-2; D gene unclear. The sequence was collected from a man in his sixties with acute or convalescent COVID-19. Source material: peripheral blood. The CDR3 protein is CASSPENGDGYTF. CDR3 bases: TGTGCCAGCAGCCCTGAAAACGGGGATGGCTACACCTTC.